The clone carrying this T cell receptor (beta chain) was counted ten times or more. The antigen remains unidentified. The V end was cut by 1 base, the J end by 4 bases, with 8 bases between. Germline CDR1 reads LGHNA; CDR2 reads YNFKEQ. The CDR3 is 13 amino acids. This sample stems from a study of T cells in Graves' hyperthyroidism and ophthalmopathy. General study findings and limits: Blood samples included most of the expanded thyroid clonotypes exceeding 0.001.

In patients aged 18 to 65, hyperthyroidism was newly diagnosed, with duration under 2 months. Diagnoses were made from clinical symptoms, serum measures (thyroxine and TRAb), thyroid ultrasound and orbital computed tomography. Amplified TCR beta CDR3 regions derived from RNA transcripts. First-round RT-PCR targeting the TCR CDR3 was performed with the HTBI primer set. One entry per CDR3 protein, called by TCRdb with MiXCR from the multiplex PCR reads. The profile shows roughly 180,000 distinct CDR3 sequences, 9.4% of them singletons. The source material was blood. The sequence came from a woman aged 18-29 years with Graves' hyperthyroidism that later progressed to Graves' ophthalmopathy. This rearrangement joins TRBV4-2 to TRBJ2-7; D remains ambiguous. The CDR3 is CASSQATEYEQYF. CDR3 in DNA: TGTGCCAGCAGCCAAGCTACGGAATACGAGCAGTACTTC.